A selection of T cell receptor beta chains follows, all from one sample in a study of blood T cell repertoires in COVID-19. The data were produced by immunoSEQ multiplex PCR, yet TCRdb's version contains in-frame clones alone and is incomplete. The profile shows 65,000 to 75,000 clones, around 70% of them singletons. The sample consisted of peripheral blood. Source of these receptors: a man aged 65-85 years with acute or convalescent COVID-19. The CDR3 runs from the conserved cysteine through the conserved F or W. Each record gives: V gene, D gene, J gene, clone size, CDR3 protein, CDR3 DNA. D genes are given only for firm matches. Clone size appears in some rows only: once, few, many, or a class for an expanded clone.

v_gene: TRBV23-1; d_gene: TRBD2; j_gene: TRBJ2-7; abundance: .; CDR3aa: CASSHPPKTSGHFSYEQYF; CDR3nt: TGCGCCAGCAGTCACCCACCCAAGACTAGCGGCCATTTCTCCTACGAGCAGTACTTC
v_gene: TRBV28; d_gene: TRBD1; j_gene: TRBJ1-1; abundance: .; CDR3aa: CASSLVPGTGRHTEAFF; CDR3nt: TGTGCCAGCAGTTTAGTGCCCGGGACAGGGAGACACACTGAAGCTTTCTTT
v_gene: TRBV6-2/TRBV6-3; d_gene: .; j_gene: TRBJ2-3; abundance: few; CDR3aa: CASSYLRADTQYF; CDR3nt: TGTGCCAGCAGTTACCTCAGGGCAGATACGCAGTATTTT
v_gene: TRBV4-3; d_gene: .; j_gene: TRBJ2-1; abundance: few; CDR3aa: CASSQTGGDYNEQFF; CDR3nt: TGCGCCAGCAGCCAAACGGGTGGCGACTACAATGAGCAGTTCTTC
v_gene: TRBV19; d_gene: .; j_gene: TRBJ2-1; abundance: .; CDR3aa: CASSILPRLEQFF; CDR3nt: TGTGCCAGTAGTATCCTACCTAGACTTGAGCAGTTCTTC
v_gene: TRBV5-1; d_gene: TRBD1; j_gene: TRBJ2-5; abundance: .; CDR3aa: CASSYAGTGEETQYF; CDR3nt: TGCGCCAGCAGCTACGCCGGGACAGGGGAAGAGACCCAGTACTTC
v_gene: TRBV7-9; d_gene: .; j_gene: TRBJ1-1; abundance: few; CDR3aa: CASSLLQGTEAFF; CDR3nt: TGTGCCAGCAGCTTACTTCAGGGCACTGAAGCTTTCTTT
v_gene: TRBV5-1; d_gene: .; j_gene: TRBJ1-4; abundance: .; CDR3aa: CASSLAGFGSNEKLFF; CDR3nt: TGCGCCAGCAGCTTGGCAGGGTTCGGCTCTAATGAAAAACTGTTTTTT
v_gene: TRBV19; d_gene: .; j_gene: TRBJ1-1; abundance: .; CDR3aa: CASSIDGYRAMNTEAFF; CDR3nt: TGTGCCAGTAGTATAGATGGGTACAGGGCCATGAACACTGAAGCTTTCTTT
v_gene: TRBV27; d_gene: TRBD1; j_gene: TRBJ2-7; abundance: few; CDR3aa: CASRGDRSSYEQYF; CDR3nt: TGTGCCAGCAGGGGGGACAGGTCCTCCTACGAGCAGTACTTC
v_gene: TRBV9; d_gene: .; j_gene: TRBJ1-5; abundance: .; CDR3aa: CASSVEQGSDQPQHF; CDR3nt: TGTGCCAGCAGCGTAGAACAGGGCTCTGATCAGCCCCAGCATTTT
v_gene: TRBV11-1; d_gene: .; j_gene: TRBJ2-7; abundance: .; CDR3aa: CASSPGVAATYEQYF; CDR3nt: TGTGCCAGCAGCCCCGGAGTAGCAGCAACCTACGAGCAGTACTTC
v_gene: TRBV5-1; d_gene: .; j_gene: TRBJ2-1; abundance: .; CDR3aa: CASSSQGLRNDEQFF; CDR3nt: TGCGCCAGCAGCTCACAGGGTCTCAGGAATGATGAGCAGTTCTTC
v_gene: TRBV7-2; d_gene: TRBD2; j_gene: TRBJ2-3; abundance: .; CDR3aa: CASSWKGGVGGTDTQYF; CDR3nt: TGTGCCAGCAGCTGGAAAGGAGGGGTCGGGGGGACAGATACGCAGTATTTT
v_gene: TRBV7-2; d_gene: .; j_gene: TRBJ2-5; abundance: .; CDR3aa: CASSLEGYSETQYF; CDR3nt: TGTGCCAGCAGCTTAGAGGGGTATTCGGAGACCCAGTACTTC
v_gene: TRBV24-1; d_gene: .; j_gene: TRBJ2-1; abundance: .; CDR3aa: CATSDVRDSTYNEQFF; CDR3nt: TGTGCCACCAGTGATGTCCGGGACTCCACCTACAATGAGCAGTTCTTC
v_gene: TRBV5-4; d_gene: TRBD2; j_gene: TRBJ2-7; abundance: .; CDR3aa: CASSSGTTSSYEQYF; CDR3nt: TGTGCCAGCAGCTCCGGGACTACGAGCTCCTACGAGCAGTACTTC
v_gene: TRBV3-1/TRBV3-2; d_gene: .; j_gene: TRBJ1-6; abundance: .; CDR3aa: CASSQEAAASSYNSPLHF; CDR3nt: TGTGCCAGCAGCCAAGAAGCGGCGGCCAGCTCCTATAATTCACCCCTCCACTTT
v_gene: TRBV29-1; d_gene: .; j_gene: TRBJ2-1; abundance: .; CDR3aa: CSVEALEAEVYNEQFF; CDR3nt: TGCAGCGTTGAAGCGTTGGAAGCGGAGGTCTACAATGAGCAGTTCTTC
v_gene: TRBV25-1; d_gene: .; j_gene: TRBJ2-5; abundance: once; CDR3aa: CATSREYQETQYF; CDR3nt: TGTGCCACCTCCCGAGAGTACCAAGAGACCCAGTACTTC
v_gene: TRBV4-1; d_gene: .; j_gene: TRBJ1-1; abundance: .; CDR3aa: CASSQDHRRDTEAFF; CDR3nt: TGCGCCAGCAGCCAAGACCACCGGCGGGACACTGAAGCTTTCTTT
v_gene: TRBV19; d_gene: .; j_gene: TRBJ1-1; abundance: .; CDR3aa: CASSMGISLGTEAFF; CDR3nt: TGTGCCAGTAGTATGGGCATTTCCCTGGGCACTGAAGCTTTCTTT
v_gene: TRBV6-5; d_gene: TRBD2; j_gene: TRBJ2-3; abundance: .; CDR3aa: CASSYSRVAGTDTQYF; CDR3nt: TGTGCCAGCAGTTACTCGAGGGTAGCGGGAACAGATACGCAGTATTTT
v_gene: TRBV7-3; d_gene: .; j_gene: TRBJ2-3; abundance: .; CDR3aa: CASSTQPGGTDTQYF; CDR3nt: TGTGCCAGCAGCACCCAGCCCGGAGGCACAGATACGCAGTATTTT
v_gene: TRBV9; d_gene: .; j_gene: TRBJ2-7; abundance: .; CDR3aa: CASSVGGMDYEQYF; CDR3nt: TGTGCCAGCAGCGTAGGAGGGATGGACTACGAGCAGTACTTC
v_gene: TRBV18; d_gene: TRBD1; j_gene: TRBJ2-1; abundance: .; CDR3aa: CASSPTGQGSNEQFF; CDR3nt: TGTGCCAGCTCACCAACGGGACAGGGTAGCAATGAGCAGTTCTTC
v_gene: TRBV5-6; d_gene: .; j_gene: TRBJ2-4; abundance: once; CDR3aa: CASSLEQPGAKNIQYF; CDR3nt: TGTGCCAGCAGCTTGGAGCAGCCCGGGGCCAAAAACATTCAGTACTTC